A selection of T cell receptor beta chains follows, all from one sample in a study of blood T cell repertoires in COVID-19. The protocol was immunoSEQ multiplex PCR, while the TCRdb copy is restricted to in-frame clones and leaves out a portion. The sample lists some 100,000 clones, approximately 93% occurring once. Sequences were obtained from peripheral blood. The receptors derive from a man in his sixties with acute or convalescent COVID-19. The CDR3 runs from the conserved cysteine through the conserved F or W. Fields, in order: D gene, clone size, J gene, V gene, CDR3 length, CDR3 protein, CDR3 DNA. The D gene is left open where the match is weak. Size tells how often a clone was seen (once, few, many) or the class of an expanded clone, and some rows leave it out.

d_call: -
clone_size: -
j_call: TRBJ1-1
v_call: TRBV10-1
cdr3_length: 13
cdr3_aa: CASSGTVGSEAFF
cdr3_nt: TGCGCCAGCAGTGGGACTGTGGGGTCTGAAGCTTTCTTT

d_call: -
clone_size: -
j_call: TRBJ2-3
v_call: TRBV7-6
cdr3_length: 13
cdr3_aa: CASSLGLADTQYF
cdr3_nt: TGTGCCAGCAGCCTGGGACTTGCAGATACGCAGTATTTT

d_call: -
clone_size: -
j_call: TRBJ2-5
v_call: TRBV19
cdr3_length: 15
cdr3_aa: CASSIQGGFQETQYF
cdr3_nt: TGTGCCAGTAGTATACAGGGAGGCTTCCAAGAGACCCAGTACTTC

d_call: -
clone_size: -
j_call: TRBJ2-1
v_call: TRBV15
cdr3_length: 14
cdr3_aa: CATSSGRVNNEQFF
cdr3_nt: TGTGCCACCAGCAGCGGGAGAGTAAACAATGAGCAGTTCTTC

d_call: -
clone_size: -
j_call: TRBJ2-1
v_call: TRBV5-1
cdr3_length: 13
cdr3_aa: CASSLVLGDEQFF
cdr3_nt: TGCGCCAGCAGCTTGGTTTTGGGCGATGAGCAGTTCTTC

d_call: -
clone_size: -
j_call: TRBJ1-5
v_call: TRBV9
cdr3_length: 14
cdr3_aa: CASSVGGLNQPQHF
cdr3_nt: TGTGCCAGCAGCGTAGGAGGACTCAATCAGCCCCAGCATTTT

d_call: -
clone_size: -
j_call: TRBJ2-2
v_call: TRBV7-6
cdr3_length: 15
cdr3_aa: CASSSRIIVTGELFF
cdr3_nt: TGTGCCAGCAGCTCCCGCATAATAGTCACCGGGGAGCTGTTTTTT

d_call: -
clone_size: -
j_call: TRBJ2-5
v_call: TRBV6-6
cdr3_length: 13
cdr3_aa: CASSYANLGTQYF
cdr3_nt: TGTGCCAGCAGTTACGCAAACCTCGGGACCCAGTACTTC

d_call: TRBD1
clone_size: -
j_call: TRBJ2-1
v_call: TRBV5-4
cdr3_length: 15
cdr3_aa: CASSQGQGGDNEQFF
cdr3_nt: TGTGCCAGCAGCCAGGGACAGGGCGGTGACAATGAGCAGTTCTTC

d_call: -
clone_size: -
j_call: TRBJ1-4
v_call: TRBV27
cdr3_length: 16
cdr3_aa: CASRNSGTTKNEKLFF
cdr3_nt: TGTGCCAGCAGAAACTCCGGGACAACCAAAAATGAAAAACTGTTTTTT

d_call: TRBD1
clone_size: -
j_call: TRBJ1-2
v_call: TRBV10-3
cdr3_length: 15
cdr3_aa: CAISEGQGAWDGYTF
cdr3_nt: TGTGCCATCAGTGAGGGACAGGGTGCCTGGGATGGCTACACCTTC

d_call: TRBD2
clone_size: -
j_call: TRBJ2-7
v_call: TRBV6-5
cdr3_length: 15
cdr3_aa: CASTTGTSGSYEQYF
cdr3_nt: TGTGCCAGCACTACCGGGACTAGCGGCAGCTACGAGCAGTACTTC

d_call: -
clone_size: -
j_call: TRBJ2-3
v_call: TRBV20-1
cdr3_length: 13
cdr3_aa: CSASSSVTDTQYF
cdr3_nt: TGCAGTGCTAGTAGCTCCGTCACAGATACGCAGTATTTT

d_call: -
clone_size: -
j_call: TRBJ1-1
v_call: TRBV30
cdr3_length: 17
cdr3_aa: CAWNVGMMGGKNTEAFF
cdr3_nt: TGTGCCTGGAATGTAGGAATGATGGGGGGAAAAAACACTGAAGCTTTCTTT

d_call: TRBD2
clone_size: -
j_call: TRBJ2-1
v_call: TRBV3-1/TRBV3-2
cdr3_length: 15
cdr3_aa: CASSPTTSGRYEQFF
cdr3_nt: TGTGCCAGCAGCCCTACGACTAGCGGGAGATATGAGCAGTTCTTC

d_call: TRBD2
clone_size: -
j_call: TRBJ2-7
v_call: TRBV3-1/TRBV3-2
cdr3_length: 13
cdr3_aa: CASRGGSSYEQYF
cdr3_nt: TGTGCCAGCAGAGGCGGGAGTTCGTACGAGCAGTACTTC

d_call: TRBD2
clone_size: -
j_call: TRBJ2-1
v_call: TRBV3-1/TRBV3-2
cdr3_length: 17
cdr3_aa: CASSQDGSGRGTGEQFF
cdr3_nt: TGTGCCAGCAGCCAAGATGGTAGCGGGAGAGGAACAGGTGAGCAGTTCTTC

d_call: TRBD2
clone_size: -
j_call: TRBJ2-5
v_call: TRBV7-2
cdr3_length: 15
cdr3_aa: CASSQTGTSQETQYF
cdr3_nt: TGTGCCAGCAGCCAAACCGGGACTAGTCAAGAGACCCAGTACTTC

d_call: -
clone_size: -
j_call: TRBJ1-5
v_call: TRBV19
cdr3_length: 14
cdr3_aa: CASSPGDGRQPQHF
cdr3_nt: TGTGCCAGTAGTCCCGGGGATGGACGGCAGCCCCAGCATTTT

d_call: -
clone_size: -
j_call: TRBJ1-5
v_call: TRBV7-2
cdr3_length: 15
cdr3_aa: CASSLAGGGGQPQHF
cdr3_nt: TGTGCCAGCAGCTTAGCCGGGGGAGGGGGTCAGCCCCAGCATTTT

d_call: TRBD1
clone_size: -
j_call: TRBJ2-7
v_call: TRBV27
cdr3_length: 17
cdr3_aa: CASSKRGPADGAYEQYF
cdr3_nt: TGTGCCAGCAGTAAAAGGGGGCCGGCGGACGGGGCCTACGAGCAGTACTTC

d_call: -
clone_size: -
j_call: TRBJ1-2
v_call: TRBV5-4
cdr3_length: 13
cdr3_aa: CASSFSGAYGYTF
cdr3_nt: TGTGCCAGCAGCTTCTCAGGGGCCTATGGCTACACCTTC

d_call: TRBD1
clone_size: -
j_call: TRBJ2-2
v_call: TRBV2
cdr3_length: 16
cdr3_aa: CASSERQGGNTGELFF
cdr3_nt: TGTGCCAGCAGTGAGCGACAGGGTGGCAACACCGGGGAGCTGTTTTTT

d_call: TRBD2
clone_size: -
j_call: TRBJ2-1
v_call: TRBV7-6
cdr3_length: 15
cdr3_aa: CASSLRLAGGNEQFF
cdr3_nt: TGTGCCAGCAGCTTAAGACTAGCGGGAGGGAATGAGCAGTTCTTC

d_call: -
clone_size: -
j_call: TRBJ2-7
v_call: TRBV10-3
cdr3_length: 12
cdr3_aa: CAISAPSYEQYF
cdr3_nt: TGTGCCATCAGTGCCCCATCCTACGAGCAGTACTTC

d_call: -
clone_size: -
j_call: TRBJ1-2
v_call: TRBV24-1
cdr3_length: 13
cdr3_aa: CATSTELNYGYTF
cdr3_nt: TGTGCCACCAGTACAGAGTTAAACTATGGCTACACCTTC

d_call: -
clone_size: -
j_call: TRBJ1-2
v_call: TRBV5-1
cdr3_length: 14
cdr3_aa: CASSFTGNLEGYTF
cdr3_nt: TGCGCCAGCAGCTTCACAGGGAATCTAGAGGGCTACACCTTC

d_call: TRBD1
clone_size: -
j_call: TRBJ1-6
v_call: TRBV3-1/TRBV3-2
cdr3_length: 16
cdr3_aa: CASSQVLGQGISPLHF
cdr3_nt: TGTGCCAGCAGCCAAGTTTTGGGACAGGGAATTTCACCCCTCCACTTT

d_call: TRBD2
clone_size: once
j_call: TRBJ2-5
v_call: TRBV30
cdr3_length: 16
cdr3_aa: CAWSPGLAGGKETQYF
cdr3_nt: TGTGCCTGGAGTCCGGGACTAGCGGGAGGGAAAGAGACCCAGTACTTC

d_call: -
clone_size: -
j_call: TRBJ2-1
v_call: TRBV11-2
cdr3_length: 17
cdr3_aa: CASSHLTGGVSYNEQFF
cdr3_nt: TGTGCCAGCAGCCATCTCACAGGCGGGGTCTCCTACAATGAGCAGTTCTTC

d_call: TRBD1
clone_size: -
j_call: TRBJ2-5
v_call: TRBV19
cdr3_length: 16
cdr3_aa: CASSRTGTGILKTQYF
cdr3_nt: TGTGCCAGTAGTAGAACCGGGACAGGGATTCTGAAGACCCAGTACTTC

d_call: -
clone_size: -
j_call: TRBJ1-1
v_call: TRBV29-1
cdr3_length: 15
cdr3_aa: CSVEGGASLNTEAFF
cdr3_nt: TGCAGCGTTGAGGGAGGGGCTTCACTGAACACTGAAGCTTTCTTT

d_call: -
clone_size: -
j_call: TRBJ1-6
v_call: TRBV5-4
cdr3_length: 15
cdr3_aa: CASNRGSSYNSPLHF
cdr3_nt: TGTGCCAGCAATCGCGGGAGCTCCTATAATTCACCCCTCCACTTT

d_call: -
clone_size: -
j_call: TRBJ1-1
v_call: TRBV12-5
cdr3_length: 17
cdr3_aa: CASANSADNYMNTEAFF
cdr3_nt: TGTGCTAGTGCCAACTCCGCGGACAACTACATGAACACTGAAGCTTTCTTT

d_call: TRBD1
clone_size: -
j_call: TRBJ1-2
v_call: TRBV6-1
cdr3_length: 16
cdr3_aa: CASSEVPRTGGSGYTF
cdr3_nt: TGTGCCAGCAGTGAAGTCCCTCGCACAGGGGGCAGTGGCTACACCTTC

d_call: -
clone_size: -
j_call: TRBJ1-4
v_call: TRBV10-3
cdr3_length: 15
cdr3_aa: CAISDRQGSDEKLFF
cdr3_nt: TGTGCCATCAGTGATCGGCAGGGCTCGGATGAAAAACTGTTTTTT

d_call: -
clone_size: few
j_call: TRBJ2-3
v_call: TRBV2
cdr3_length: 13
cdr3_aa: CATRRELTDTQYF
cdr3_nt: TGTGCCACCAGAAGGGAGTTGACAGATACGCAGTATTTT

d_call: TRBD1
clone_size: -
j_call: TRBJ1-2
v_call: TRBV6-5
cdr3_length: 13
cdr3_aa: CASGKQGPYGYTF
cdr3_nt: TGTGCCAGCGGAAAACAGGGGCCCTATGGCTACACCTTC

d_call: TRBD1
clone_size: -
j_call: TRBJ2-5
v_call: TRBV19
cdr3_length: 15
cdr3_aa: CASSIQGQGQETQYF
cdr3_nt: TGTGCCAGTAGTATCCAAGGACAGGGCCAAGAGACCCAGTACTTC

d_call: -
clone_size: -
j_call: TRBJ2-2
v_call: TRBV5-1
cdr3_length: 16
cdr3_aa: CASSLVGTGLAGELFF
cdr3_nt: TGCGCCAGCAGCTTGGTGGGCACCGGATTGGCCGGGGAGCTGTTTTTT

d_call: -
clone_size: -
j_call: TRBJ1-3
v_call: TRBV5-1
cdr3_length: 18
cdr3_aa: CASSLAGLSGVSGNTIYF
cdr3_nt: TGCGCCAGCAGCTTGGCAGGTCTTTCGGGGGTATCTGGAAACACCATATATTTT

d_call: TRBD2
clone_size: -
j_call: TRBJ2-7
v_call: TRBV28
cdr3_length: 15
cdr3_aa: CASRTSGGPVYEQYF
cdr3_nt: TGTGCCAGCAGGACCTCGGGGGGACCAGTCTACGAGCAGTACTTC

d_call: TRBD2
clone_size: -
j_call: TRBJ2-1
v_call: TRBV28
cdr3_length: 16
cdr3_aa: CASSLFGTSTDNEQFF
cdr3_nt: TGTGCCAGCAGTTTATTTGGGACTAGCACGGACAATGAGCAGTTCTTC

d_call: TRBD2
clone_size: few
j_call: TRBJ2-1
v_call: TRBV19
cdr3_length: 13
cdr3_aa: CASRLAGGNEQFF
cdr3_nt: TGTGCCAGTAGGCTAGCGGGAGGGAATGAGCAGTTCTTC

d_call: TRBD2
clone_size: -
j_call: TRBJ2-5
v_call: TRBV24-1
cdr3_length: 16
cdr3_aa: CATMGSRAGVQETQYF
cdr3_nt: TGTGCCACTATGGGTTCGCGAGCGGGAGTCCAAGAGACCCAGTACTTC

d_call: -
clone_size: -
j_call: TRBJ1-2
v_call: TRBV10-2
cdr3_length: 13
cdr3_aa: CASSEIGREGYTF
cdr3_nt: TGCGCCAGCAGTGAGATAGGCAGGGAAGGCTACACCTTC

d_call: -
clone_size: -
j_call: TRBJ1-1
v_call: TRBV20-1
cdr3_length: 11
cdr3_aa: CSAHRSTEAFF
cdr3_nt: TGCAGTGCTCACAGATCCACTGAAGCTTTCTTT

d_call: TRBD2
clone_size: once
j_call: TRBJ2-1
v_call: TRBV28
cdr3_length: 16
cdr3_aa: CASSLGWGGEYNEQFF
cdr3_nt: TGTGCCAGCAGTTTAGGTTGGGGGGGGGAGTACAATGAGCAGTTCTTC

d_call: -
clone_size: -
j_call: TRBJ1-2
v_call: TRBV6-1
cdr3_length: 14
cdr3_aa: CASSPRERNYGYTF
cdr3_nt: TGTGCCAGCAGTCCCCGGGAACGTAACTATGGCTACACCTTC

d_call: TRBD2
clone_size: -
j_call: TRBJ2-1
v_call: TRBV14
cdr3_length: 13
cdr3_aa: CASSPGLEGEQFF
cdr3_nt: TGTGCCAGCAGCCCGGGACTAGAGGGTGAGCAGTTCTTC

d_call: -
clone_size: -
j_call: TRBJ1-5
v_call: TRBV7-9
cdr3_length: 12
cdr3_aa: CASSFSNQPQHF
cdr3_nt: TGTGCCAGCAGCTTCTCCAATCAGCCCCAGCATTTT

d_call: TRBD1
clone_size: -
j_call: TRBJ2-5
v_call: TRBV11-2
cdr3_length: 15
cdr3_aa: CASRAGTGVFETQYF
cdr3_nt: TGTGCCAGCAGAGCCGGGACAGGGGTTTTCGAGACCCAGTACTTC

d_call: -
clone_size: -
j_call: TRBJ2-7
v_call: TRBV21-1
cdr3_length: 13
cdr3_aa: CASIVGHDGEQYF
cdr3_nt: TGTGCCAGCATCGTGGGCCACGACGGAGAGCAGTACTTC

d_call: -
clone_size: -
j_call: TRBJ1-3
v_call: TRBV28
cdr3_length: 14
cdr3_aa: CASSQTGPGNTIYF
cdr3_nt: TGTGCCAGCAGCCAAACAGGGCCTGGGAACACCATATATTTT

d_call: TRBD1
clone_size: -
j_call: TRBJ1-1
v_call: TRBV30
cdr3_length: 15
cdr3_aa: CAWSVLGGTGFGAFF
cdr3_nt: TGTGCCTGGAGTGTACTGGGCGGGACAGGGTTCGGAGCTTTCTTT

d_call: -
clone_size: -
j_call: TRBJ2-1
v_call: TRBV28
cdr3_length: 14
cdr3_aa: CASISLGTPNEQFF
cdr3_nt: TGTGCCAGCATAAGCCTCGGGACTCCAAATGAGCAGTTCTTC